A single sample is the source of the 14 T cell receptor beta chains below, sequenced in a study of T cells in Graves' hyperthyroidism and ophthalmopathy (dated by TCRdb to between 2019 and 2020). Library preparation used multiplex PCR. The sequencing machine was an Illumina HiSeq 2000. TCR beta CDR3 regions were amplified from RNA transcripts. The first round of RT-PCR for the TCR CDR3 was performed with the HTBI primer set and the Qiagen OneStep RT-PCR kit. TCRdb itself trimmed the public reads at Q25 with fastp, ran MiXCR and retained productive beta chains. A single entry per CDR3 protein holds the most common genes and DNA from its merged rows. The sample profile shows under 350,000 distinct CDR3 sequences; roughly 20% of them were found once. The ten largest make up under 55% of the sample. The specimen sequenced was blood. Source of these receptors: a woman aged 50 to 60 with Graves' hyperthyroidism.

Ten or more counts support this clonotype. The V and J genes are TRBV6-1 and TRBJ2-2, with 13 bases matching TRBD2. After removal of 5 bases from V and 6 bases from J, the junction contained 12 bases not matched to a gene. The CDR3 is 18 amino acids. The germline CDR1 and CDR2 sequences are MNHNS and SASEGT. The DNA of the CDR3 is TGTGCCAGCAGTCCAGCCTACGGGACTAGCGGGAAACCCGGGGAGCTGTTTTTT. This translates into CASSPAYGTSGKPGELFF.

The chain couples TRBV11-3 to TRBJ2-2; D uncertain. The CDR3 totals 14 residues. The germline CDR1 and CDR2 sequences are SGHNT and YENEEA. Trimming shortened V by 4 bases and J by 8 bases, and 14 bases separated the two germline ends. CDR3 amino acids: CASSSSEAPGELFF. The CDR3 DNA reads TGTGCCAGCAGCTCATCCGAGGCTCCGGGGGAGCTGTTTTTT.

This clonotype was counted at least ten times. The gene calls are TRBV12-3 or TRBV12-4 and TRBJ2-3; D gene ambiguous. This CDR3 is built from 14 residues. Trimming stripped 1 base from V and 5 bases from J, with 10 bases between. The CDR3 spells CASSLDSALDTQYF. CDR3 in DNA: TGTGCCAGCAGTTTAGACAGCGCGCTAGATACGCAGTATTTT.

This clonotype came up many times. The gene calls are TRBV18 and TRBJ2-3, with D uncertain. Between the trimmed V and J ends, which lost 2 bases and 9 bases, there was a span of 12 bases. Germline CDR1 KGHSH, CDR2 LQKENI. This CDR3 comprises 13 residues. The CDR3 DNA reads as TGTGCCAGCTCACCATCCCCTTCCCAGACGCAGTATTTT. Protein: CASSPSPSQTQYF.

This clonotype showed up many times. This chain joins TRBV2 and TRBJ2-1, with unresolved D. From germline, CDR1 is SNHLY and CDR2 FYNNEI. Trimming left V 8 bases short and J 4 bases short, with 15 bases between. The CDR3 totals 14 residues. CDR3 nucleotide sequence: TGTGCCAGCTCGGGCCAACTATTTTACAATGAGCAGTTCTTC. It is translated as CASSGQLFYNEQFF.

Concerning this clonotype itself: The conserved phenylalanine or tryptophan is not found at the CDR3 terminus, so this likely reflects a read error. The chain is built from TRBV5-1 and TRBJ2-1; TRBD1 is a possible D gene (6 bases). The CDR3 extends over 16 amino acids. Germline V gene sequence: CDR1 SGHRS, CDR2 YFSETQ. Deletions cut 0 bases from V and 4 bases from J, with 14 bases between. The CDR3 nucleotides read TGCGCCAGCAGCTTGGCCTCAGGGGCCCCTTACAATGAGCAGTTCTCC. It translates to CASSLASGAPYNEQFS.

CDR3 protein: CSARDLGQEFF. For the CDR3, the DNA is TGCAGTGCTAGAGATTTGGGGCAGGAGTTCTTC. V gene TRBV20-1 combines with J gene TRBJ2-1, with TRBD1 as a possible D gene (5 bases). This CDR3 region has 11 residues. Trimming removed 0 bases from V and 14 bases from J, with 11 bases in between. The V gene's germline CDR1 is DFQATT and CDR2 SNEGSKA (reference sequence).

This clonotype appeared a few times. This chain connects TRBV10-3 to TRBJ1-1, with D possibly being TRBD1 (5 bases). This CDR3 spans 14 amino acids. The V and J ends lost 4 bases and 3 bases respectively, with 12 bases between them. The germline CDR1 and CDR2 sequences are ENHRY and SYGVKD. CDR3 sequence reads: CAISVQGRDTEAFF. The CDR3 DNA reads as TGTGCCATCAGTGTTCAGGGTAGGGACACTGAAGCTTTCTTT.

This clonotype was seen many times. This chain links TRBV30 with TRBJ1-5, with unresolved D. The germline gives CDR1 GTSNPN, CDR2 SVGIG (reference sequence). CDR3 size: 13 residues. Between the trimmed V and J ends, which lost 4 bases and 6 bases, there was a span of 13 bases. CDR3 in DNA: TGTGCCTGGACAGCTCTAGAGGGTCAGCCCCAGCATTTT. Amino acid sequence: CAWTALEGQPQHF.

Details on this clonotype: A clone one base away is much larger, so this may be a read error. This sequence joins TRBV20-1 and TRBJ2-1; 9 bases are a match to TRBD1. The CDR3 consists of 14 residues. The germline gives CDR1 DFQATT, CDR2 SNEGSKA (reference sequence). CDR3 in amino acids: CSAHWTGAYSEQFF. DNA for the CDR3: TGCAGTGCCCACTGGACAGGGGCCTACAGTGAGCAGTTCTTC.

Concerning this clonotype itself: This may stem from a read error, because a much larger clone lies one nucleotide away. The V call is TRBV28, the J call TRBJ2-7; D possibly uses TRBD1 or TRBD2 (5 bases each). Germline CDR1 MDHEN, CDR2 SYDVKM. The CDR3 totals 14 residues. Written as DNA, the CDR3 is TGTGCCAGCGGTTTAATAGCGACAGCTCTCGAGCAGTACTTC. Translation gives CASGLIATALEQYF.

This clonotype showed up many times. CDR3 loop: CASSQDNGLWQPQHF. CDR3 in DNA: TGTGCCAGCAGCCAAGATAACGGGCTTTGGCAGCCCCAGCATTTT. This chain joins TRBV3-1 and TRBJ1-5, with D unclear. Germline V gives CDR1 LGHDT, CDR2 YNNKEL (reference sequence). CDR3 length: 15 residues. The V end was cut by 0 bases, the J end by 7 bases, with 13 bases between.

The DNA for the CDR3 is TGTGCCATCAGTGATGGGGGCCTGGAAGGAAACACCATATATTTT. Translated, it gives CAISDGGLEGNTIYF. This rearrangement joins TRBV10-3 to TRBJ1-3, with TRBD1 as a possible D gene (6 bases). Germline V gene sequence: CDR1 ENHRY, CDR2 SYGVKD. The CDR3 length is 15 residues. Trimming pared 3 bases from V and 4 bases from J, leaving 13 bases between.

Notes on this clonotype: A much bigger clone sits one base away, suggesting this may be a read error. This chain links TRBV5-1 with TRBJ2-4; 10 bases line up with TRBD1. Germline CDR1 is SGHRS and CDR2 is YFSETQ. V trimming: 4 bases; J trimming: 8 bases; junction bases outside the gene matches: 6. The CDR3 consists of 14 residues. The CDR3 here is CASSPGTGEDIQYF. The CDR3 DNA reads as TGCGCCAGCAGCCCCGGGACAGGGGAAGACATTCAGTACTTC.